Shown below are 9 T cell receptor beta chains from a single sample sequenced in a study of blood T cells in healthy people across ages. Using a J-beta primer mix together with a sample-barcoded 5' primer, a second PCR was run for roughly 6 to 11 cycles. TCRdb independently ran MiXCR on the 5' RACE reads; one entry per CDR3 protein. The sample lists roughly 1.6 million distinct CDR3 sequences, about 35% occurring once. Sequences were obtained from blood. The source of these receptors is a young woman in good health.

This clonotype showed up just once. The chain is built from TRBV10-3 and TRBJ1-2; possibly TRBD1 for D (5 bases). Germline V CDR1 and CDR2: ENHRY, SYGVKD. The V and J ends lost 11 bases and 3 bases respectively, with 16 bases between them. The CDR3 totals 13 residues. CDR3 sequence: CAAREGPDYGYTF. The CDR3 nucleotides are TGTGCCGCCAGGGAAGGGCCGGACTATGGCTACACCTTC.

The DNA of the CDR3 is TGCGCCAGCAGGTCCCCTGGGCGGGGCCTGGTGCATGAGCAGTTCTTC. It specifies CASRSPGRGLVHEQFF. The J gene is TRBJ2-1, the V gene TRBV4-1; D may be TRBD2 (6 bases). This CDR3 spans 16 amino acids. Germline CDR1 is MGHRA and CDR2 is YSYEKL. The V gene lost 6 bases and the J gene lost 8 bases, with 23 bases spanning the gap.

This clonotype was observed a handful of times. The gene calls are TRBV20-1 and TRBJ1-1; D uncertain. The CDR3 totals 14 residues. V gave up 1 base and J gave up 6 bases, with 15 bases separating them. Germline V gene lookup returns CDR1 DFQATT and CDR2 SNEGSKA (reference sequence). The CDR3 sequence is CSARGGGLTAEAFF. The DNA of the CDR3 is TGCAGTGCTAGAGGCGGAGGATTGACCGCTGAAGCTTTCTTT.

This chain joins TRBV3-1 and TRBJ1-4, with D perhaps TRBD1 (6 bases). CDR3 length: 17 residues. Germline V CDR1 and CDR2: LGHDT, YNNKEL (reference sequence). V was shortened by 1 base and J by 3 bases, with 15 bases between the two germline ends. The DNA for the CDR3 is TGTGCCAGCAGCCAAGTAGGCCAGGGGATTCCTAATGAAAAACTGTTTTTT. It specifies CASSQVGQGIPNEKLFF.

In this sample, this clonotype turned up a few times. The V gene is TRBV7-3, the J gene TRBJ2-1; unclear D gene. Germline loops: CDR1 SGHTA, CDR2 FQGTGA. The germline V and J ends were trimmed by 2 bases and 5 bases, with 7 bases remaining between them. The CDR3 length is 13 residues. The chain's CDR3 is CASSLGNHNEQFF. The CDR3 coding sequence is TGTGCCAGCAGCTTAGGGAACCACAATGAGCAGTTCTTC.

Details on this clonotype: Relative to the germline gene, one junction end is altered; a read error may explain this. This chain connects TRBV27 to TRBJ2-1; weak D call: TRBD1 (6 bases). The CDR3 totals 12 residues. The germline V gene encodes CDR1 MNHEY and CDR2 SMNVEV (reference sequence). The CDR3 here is CATHDRSNEQFF. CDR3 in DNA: TGCGCCACGCACGACAGGAGTAATGAGCAGTTCTTC.

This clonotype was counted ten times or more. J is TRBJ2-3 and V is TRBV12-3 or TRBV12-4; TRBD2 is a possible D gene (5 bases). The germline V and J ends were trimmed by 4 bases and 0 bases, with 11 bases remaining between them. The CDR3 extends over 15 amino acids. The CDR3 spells CASSYTPGSTDTQYF. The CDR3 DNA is TGTGCCAGCAGTTACACCCCGGGGAGCACAGATACGCAGTATTTT.

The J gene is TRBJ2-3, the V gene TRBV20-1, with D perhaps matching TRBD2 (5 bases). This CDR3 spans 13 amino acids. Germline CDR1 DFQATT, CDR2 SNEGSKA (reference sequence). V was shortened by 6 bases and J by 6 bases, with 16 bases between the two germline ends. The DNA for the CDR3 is TGCAGTGCCCGTTATAGCGTGGCTGATACGCAGTATTTT. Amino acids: CSARYSVADTQYF.

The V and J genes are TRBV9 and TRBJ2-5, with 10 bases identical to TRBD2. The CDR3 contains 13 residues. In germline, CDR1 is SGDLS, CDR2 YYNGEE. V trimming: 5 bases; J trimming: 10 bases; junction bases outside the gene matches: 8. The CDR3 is CASSGPSGGIQYF. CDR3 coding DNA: TGTGCCAGCAGTGGGCCTAGCGGGGGTATCCAGTACTTC.